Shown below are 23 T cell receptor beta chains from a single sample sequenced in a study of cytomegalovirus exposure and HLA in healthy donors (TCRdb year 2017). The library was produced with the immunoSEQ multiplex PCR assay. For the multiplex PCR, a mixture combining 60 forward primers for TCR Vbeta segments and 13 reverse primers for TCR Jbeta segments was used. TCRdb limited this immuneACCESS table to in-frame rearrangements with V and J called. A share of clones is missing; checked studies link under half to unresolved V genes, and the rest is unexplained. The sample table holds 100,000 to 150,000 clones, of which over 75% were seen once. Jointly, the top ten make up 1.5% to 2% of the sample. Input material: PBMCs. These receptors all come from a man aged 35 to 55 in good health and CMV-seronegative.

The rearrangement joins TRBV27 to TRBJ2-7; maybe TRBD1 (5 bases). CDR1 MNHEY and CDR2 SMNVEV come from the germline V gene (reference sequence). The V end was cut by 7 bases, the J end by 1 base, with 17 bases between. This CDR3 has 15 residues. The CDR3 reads CASTPLAGRSYEQYF. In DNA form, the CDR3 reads TGTGCCAGCACCCCGCTGGCAGGGCGGTCCTACGAGCAGTACTTC.

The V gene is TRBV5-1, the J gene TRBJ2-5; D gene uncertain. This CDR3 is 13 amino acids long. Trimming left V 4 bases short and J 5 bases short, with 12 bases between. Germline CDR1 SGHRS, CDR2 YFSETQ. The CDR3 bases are TGCGCCAGCAGCCTCGACAAACGGGAGACCCAGTACTTC. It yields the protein CASSLDKRETQYF.

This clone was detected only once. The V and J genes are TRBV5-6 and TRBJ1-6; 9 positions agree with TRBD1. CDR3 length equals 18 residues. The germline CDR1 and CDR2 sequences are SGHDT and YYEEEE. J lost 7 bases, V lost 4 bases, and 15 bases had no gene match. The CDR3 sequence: CASSRDRVPPRGNSPLHF. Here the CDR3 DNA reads TGTGCCAGCAGCCGGGACAGGGTCCCTCCCAGGGGCAATTCACCCCTCCACTTT.

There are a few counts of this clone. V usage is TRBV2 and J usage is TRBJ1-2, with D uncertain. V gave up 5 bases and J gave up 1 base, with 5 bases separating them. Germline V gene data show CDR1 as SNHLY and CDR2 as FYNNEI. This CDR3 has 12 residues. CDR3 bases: TGTGCCAGCAGTAGAGTTAACTATGGCTACACCTTC. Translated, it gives CASSRVNYGYTF.

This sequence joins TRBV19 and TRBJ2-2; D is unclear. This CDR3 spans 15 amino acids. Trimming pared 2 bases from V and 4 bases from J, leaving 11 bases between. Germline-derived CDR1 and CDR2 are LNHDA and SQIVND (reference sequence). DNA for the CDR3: TGTGCCAGTAGTATACTCAGGTCTCGCACCGGGGAGCTGTTTTTT. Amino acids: CASSILRSRTGELFF.

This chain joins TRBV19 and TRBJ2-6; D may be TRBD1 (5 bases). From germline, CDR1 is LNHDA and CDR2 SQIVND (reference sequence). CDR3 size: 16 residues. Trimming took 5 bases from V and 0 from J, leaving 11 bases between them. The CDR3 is CASSPDTGSGANVLTF. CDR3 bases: TGTGCCAGTAGTCCCGATACAGGCTCTGGGGCCAACGTCCTGACTTTC.

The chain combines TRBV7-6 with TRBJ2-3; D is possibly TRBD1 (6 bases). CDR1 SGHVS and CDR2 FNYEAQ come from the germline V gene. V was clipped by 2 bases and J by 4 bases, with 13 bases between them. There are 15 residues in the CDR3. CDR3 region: CASSLSGAFADTQYF. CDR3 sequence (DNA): TGTGCCAGCAGCTTATCAGGGGCATTCGCAGATACGCAGTATTTT.

For the CDR3, the DNA is TGTGCCAGCAGTTTATGGGACAGGGGCCGTCAAGAGACCCAGTACTTC. This sequence encodes CASSLWDRGRQETQYF. The J gene is TRBJ2-5, the V gene TRBV28, with 9 bases aligning to TRBD1. The germline CDR1 and CDR2 sequences are MDHEN and SYDVKM. The length of the CDR3 is 16 residues. Germline trimming cut 0 bases from V and 2 bases from J; bases unmatched to any gene: 4.

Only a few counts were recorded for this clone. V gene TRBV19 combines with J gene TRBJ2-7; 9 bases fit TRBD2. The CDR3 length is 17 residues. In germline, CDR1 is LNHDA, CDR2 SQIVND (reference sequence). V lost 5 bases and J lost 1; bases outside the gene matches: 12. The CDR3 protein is CASSELGAGGFSYEQYF. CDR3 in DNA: TGTGCCAGTAGTGAGTTGGGCGCGGGAGGGTTTTCCTACGAGCAGTACTTC.

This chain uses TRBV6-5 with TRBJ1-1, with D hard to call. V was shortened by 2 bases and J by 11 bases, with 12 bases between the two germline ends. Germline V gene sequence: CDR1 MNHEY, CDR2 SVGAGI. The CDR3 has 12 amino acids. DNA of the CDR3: TGTGCCAGCAGTTACAGAGGGCGGAATGCTTTCTTT. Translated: CASSYRGRNAFF.

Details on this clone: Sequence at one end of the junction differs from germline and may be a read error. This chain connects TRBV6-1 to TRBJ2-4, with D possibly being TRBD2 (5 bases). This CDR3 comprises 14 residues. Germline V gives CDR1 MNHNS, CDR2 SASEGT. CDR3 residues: CASTRELAKNSQYF. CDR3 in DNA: TGTGCCAGCACAAGAGAGCTAGCCAAAAACAGTCAGTACTTC.

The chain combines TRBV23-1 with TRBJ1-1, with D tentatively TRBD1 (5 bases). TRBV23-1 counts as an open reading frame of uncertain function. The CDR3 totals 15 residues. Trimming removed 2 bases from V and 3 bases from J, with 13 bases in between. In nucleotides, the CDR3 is TGCGCCAGCAGTCAAGTTGGTGCCAGGGACACTGAAGCTTTCTTT. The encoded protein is CASSQVGARDTEAFF.

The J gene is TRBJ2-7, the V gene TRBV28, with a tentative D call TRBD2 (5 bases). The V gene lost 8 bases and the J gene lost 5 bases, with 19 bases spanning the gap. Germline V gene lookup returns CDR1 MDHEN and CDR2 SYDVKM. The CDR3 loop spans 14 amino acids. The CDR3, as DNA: TGTGCCAGCGGTAACCGGGGTTCTGCAAACGAGCAGTACTTC. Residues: CASGNRGSANEQYF. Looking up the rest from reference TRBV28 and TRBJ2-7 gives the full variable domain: DVKVTQSSRYLVKRTGEKVFLECVQDMDHENMFWYRQDPGLGLRLIYFSYDVKMKEKGDIPEGYSVSREKKERFSLILESASTNQTSMYLCASGNRGSANEQYFGPGTRLTVT.

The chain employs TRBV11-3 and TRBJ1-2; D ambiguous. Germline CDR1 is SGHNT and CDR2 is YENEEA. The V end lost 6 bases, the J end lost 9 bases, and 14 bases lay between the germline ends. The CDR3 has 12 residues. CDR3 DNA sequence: TGTGCCAGCAGACCTAGAACGCGAAGCTACACCTTC. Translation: CASRPRTRSYTF.

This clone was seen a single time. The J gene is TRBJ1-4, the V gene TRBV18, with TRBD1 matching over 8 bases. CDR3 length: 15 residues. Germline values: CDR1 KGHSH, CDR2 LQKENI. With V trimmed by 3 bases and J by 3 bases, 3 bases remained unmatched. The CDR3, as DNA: TGTGCCAGCTCACCTGGACAGGGCTCTAATGAAAAACTGTTTTTT. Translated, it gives CASSPGQGSNEKLFF.

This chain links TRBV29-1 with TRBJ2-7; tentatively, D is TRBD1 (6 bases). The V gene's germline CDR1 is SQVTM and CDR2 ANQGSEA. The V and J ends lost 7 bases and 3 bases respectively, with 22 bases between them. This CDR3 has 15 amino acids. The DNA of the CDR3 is TGCAGCGAGGACCCAACAGGGACCCAAGGCTACGAGCAGTACTTC. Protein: CSEDPTGTQGYEQYF.

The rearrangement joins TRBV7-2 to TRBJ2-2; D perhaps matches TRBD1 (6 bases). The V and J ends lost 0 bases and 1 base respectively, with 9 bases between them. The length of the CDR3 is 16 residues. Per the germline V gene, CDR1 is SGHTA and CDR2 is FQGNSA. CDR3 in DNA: TGTGCCAGCAGCTTAGCCAGGGGTGAGAACACCGGGGAGCTGTTTTTT. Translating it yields CASSLARGENTGELFF.

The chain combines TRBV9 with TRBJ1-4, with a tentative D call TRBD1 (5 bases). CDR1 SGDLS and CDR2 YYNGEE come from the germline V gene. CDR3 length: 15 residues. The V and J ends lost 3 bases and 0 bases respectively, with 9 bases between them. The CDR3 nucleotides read TGTGCCAGCAGCGGAACAGGAGCAACTAATGAAAAACTGTTTTTT. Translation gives CASSGTGATNEKLFF.

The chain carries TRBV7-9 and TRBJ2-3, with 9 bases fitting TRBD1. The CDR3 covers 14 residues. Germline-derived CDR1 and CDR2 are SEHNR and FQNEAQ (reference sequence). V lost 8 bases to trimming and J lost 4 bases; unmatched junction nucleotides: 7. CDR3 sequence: CASGRTGVADTQYF. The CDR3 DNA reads TGTGCCAGCGGCCGGACAGGGGTTGCAGATACGCAGTATTTT.

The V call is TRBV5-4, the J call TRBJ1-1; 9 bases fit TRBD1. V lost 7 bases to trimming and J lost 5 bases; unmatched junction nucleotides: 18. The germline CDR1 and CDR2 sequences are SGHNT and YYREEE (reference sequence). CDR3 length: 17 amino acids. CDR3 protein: CASGKQGALLGDTEAFF. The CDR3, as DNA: TGTGCCAGCGGAAAACAGGGGGCGCTTTTGGGAGATACTGAAGCTTTCTTT.

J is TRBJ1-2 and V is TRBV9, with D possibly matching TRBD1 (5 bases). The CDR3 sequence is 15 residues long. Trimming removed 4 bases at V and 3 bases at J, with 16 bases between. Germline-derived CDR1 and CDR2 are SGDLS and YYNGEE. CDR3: CASSPIQAADYGYTF. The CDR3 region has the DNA TGTGCCAGCAGCCCGATACAGGCGGCGGACTATGGCTACACCTTC.

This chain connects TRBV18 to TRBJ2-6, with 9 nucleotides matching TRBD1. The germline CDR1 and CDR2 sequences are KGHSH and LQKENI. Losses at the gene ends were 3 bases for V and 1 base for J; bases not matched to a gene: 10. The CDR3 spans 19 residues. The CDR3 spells CASSPYRDRDMSGANVLTF. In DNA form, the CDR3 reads TGTGCCAGCTCACCTTACCGGGACAGGGATATGTCTGGGGCCAACGTCCTGACTTTC.

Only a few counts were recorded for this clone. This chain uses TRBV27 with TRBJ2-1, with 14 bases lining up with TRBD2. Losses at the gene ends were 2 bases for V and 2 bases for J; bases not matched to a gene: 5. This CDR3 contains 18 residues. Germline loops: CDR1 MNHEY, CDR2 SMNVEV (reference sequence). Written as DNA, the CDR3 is TGTGCCAGCAGTTTAACAGGACTAGCGGGGGGCACCTACAATGAGCAGTTCTTC. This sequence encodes CASSLTGLAGGTYNEQFF.